This T cell receptor (beta chain) was observed in a study of glioma-infiltrating T cells. Study-wide points: Non-neoplastic patients had below-expected tissue-blood divergence, while all gliomas exceeded expectation. A blood CDR3 motif signature was depleted in highly divergent patients.

Note on this clonotype: As yet, its antigen is unknown. This may arise from a read error, as a much more abundant clone is one base away.

The CDR3 covers 13 residues. From germline, CDR1 is MNHEY and CDR2 SVGEGT. V lost 5 bases and J 6 bases, leaving 14 bases between the germline ends. Using RNA template, CDR3s of TCR alpha and beta were amplified with iRepertoire arm-PCR. TCRdb recomputed calls from the multiplex PCR reads with MiXCR, one row per CDR3 protein. In the table there are about 380,000 distinct CDR3 sequences, roughly two fifths of which are singletons. This sequence joins TRBV6-2 or TRBV6-3 and TRBJ2-7; D is possibly TRBD1 (6 bases). The sample comprised glioma tissue, nonneoplastic brain tissue, or PBMCs (not recorded which). The TCR sequence derives from a human donor with low-grade glioma or glioblastoma, undergoing nonglioma brain surgery, or in good health (not recorded which). In DNA, the CDR3 is TGTGCCAGCAGTCCAAGACAGGAGGCCGAGCAGTACTTC. It yields the protein CASSPRQEAEQYF.